This T cell receptor (beta chain) was observed in a study of cytomegalovirus exposure and HLA in healthy donors. Deletions cut 5 bases from V and 2 bases from J, with 10 bases between. The CDR3 contains 13 residues. The germline V gene encodes CDR1 LNHDA and CDR2 SQIVND (reference sequence). PCR was performed using 60 Vbeta and 13 Jbeta primers. Here immunoSEQ multiplex PCR was the method, and the copy in TCRdb shows in-frame clones only, minus some. The data hold about 64,000 clones, with approximately 83% observed a single time. Sequenced sample: PBMCs. The chain has TRBV19 and TRBJ2-7; D uncertain. The TCR originated in a female donor in good health and CMV-seronegative. CDR3 region: CASSFTLTYEQYF. The CDR3 nucleotides are TGTGCCAGTAGTTTTACATTGACCTACGAGCAGTACTTC.